This TCR beta chain came from a study of cytomegalovirus exposure and HLA in healthy donors. The PCR had 60 Vbeta and 13 Jbeta primers. TCRdb's copy holds only in-frame clones and misses some; the assay was immunoSEQ multiplex PCR. The table lists about 220,000 clones, over 80% of them singletons. V lost 2 bases and J lost 8, with 17 bases in between. The germline CDR1 and CDR2 sequences are SGDLS and YYNGEE. The CDR3 spans 15 residues. In its sample, this clone was seen once. Antigen specificity is unknown. Study-wide findings and caveats: Some segments of the V type, notably TRBV6-2 and TRBV6-3, were excluded as indistinguishable. Reportedly, a later analysis found an Asian-associated ancestry cluster had fewer N-insertions than the roughly 630-donor mean.

The chain is built from TRBV9 and TRBJ1-3; D not resolved. This clonotype was obtained from a boy younger than 10 in good health and CMV-seronegative. The sample comprised PBMCs. DNA of the CDR3: TGTGCCAGCAGCGTCGGGTTGCTCGAGTTGGACACCATATATTTT. Its protein product is CASSVGLLELDTIYF.